These 23 T cell receptor beta chains were sequenced from one sample in a study of cytomegalovirus exposure and HLA in healthy donors. PCR involved 60 Vbeta and 13 Jbeta primers. Libraries were prepared by immunoSEQ multiplex PCR; TCRdb keeps only in-frame clonotypes and omits some of them. The data contain 150,000 to 200,000 clones, 81% of them singletons. Sequences were obtained from PBMCs. The receptors were gathered from a man between 18 and 29 years old in good health and CMV-seronegative.

The CDR3 nucleotides are TGTGCCAGCAGCTTACTTGGGACAGGGGGTGAAAAACTGTTTTTT. It codes for CASSLLGTGGEKLFF. The rearrangement joins TRBV7-2 to TRBJ1-4, with TRBD1 matching 11 bases. Germline V gives CDR1 SGHTA, CDR2 FQGNSA. The CDR3 extends over 15 amino acids. V was pared by 2 bases and J by 7 bases, with 3 bases of the junction left unmatched.

The V gene is TRBV4-1, the J gene TRBJ2-7; 9 nucleotides match TRBD1. Germline CDR1 and CDR2: MGHRA and YSYEKL. The CDR3 has 16 amino acids. The ends lost 2 bases at V and 3 bases at J; junction bases unmatched: 8. The CDR3 sequence is CASSQSLGTGNYEQYF. The DNA of the CDR3 is TGCGCCAGCAGCCAATCTCTTGGGACAGGGAACTACGAGCAGTACTTC.

The chain employs TRBV4-1 and TRBJ1-1, with D possibly matching TRBD1 (6 bases). Germline lookup yields CDR1 MGHRA and CDR2 YSYEKL. Trimming removed 0 bases at V and 2 bases at J, with 13 bases between. The CDR3 extends over 16 amino acids. CDR3 nucleotides: TGCGCCAGCAGCCAAGAGAGGGGGTCGCGTAACACTGAAGCTTTCTTT. Amino acids: CASSQERGSRNTEAFF.

This chain connects TRBV4-1 to TRBJ2-7, with 8 bases identical to TRBD2. Germline V gives CDR1 MGHRA, CDR2 YSYEKL. V lost 4 bases and J lost 3; bases outside the gene matches: 8. This CDR3 has 15 amino acids. In DNA, the CDR3 is TGCGCCAGCAGCCGCCAACTAGCGGCTATCTACGAGCAGTACTTC. This codes for CASSRQLAAIYEQYF.

V and J are TRBV7-3 and TRBJ2-2, with D maybe TRBD1 (8 bases). V shed 5 bases and J shed 6 bases, with 13 bases lying between them. This CDR3 spans 14 amino acids. CDR1 SGHTA and CDR2 FQGTGA come from the germline V gene. CDR3 region: CASSKTGGAGELFF. The CDR3 DNA reads TGTGCCAGCAGCAAAACAGGGGGGGCCGGGGAGCTGTTTTTT.

The DNA of the CDR3 is TGTGCCAGTAGTTCCGGGACAGGGGGTCGGAATGAGCAGTTCTTC. As protein: CASSSGTGGRNEQFF. This chain joins TRBV19 and TRBJ2-1; 11 nucleotides agree with TRBD1. The CDR3 is 15 amino acids. In germline, CDR1 is LNHDA, CDR2 SQIVND (reference sequence). The trim removed 5 bases at V and 7 bases at J, leaving 7 bases unmatched.

The chain carries TRBV30 and TRBJ1-1; D is unresolved. The CDR3 consists of 14 residues. The germline CDR1 and CDR2 sequences are GTSNPN and SVGIG (reference sequence). Trimming pared 6 bases from V and 1 base from J, leaving 15 bases between. The CDR3 is CACFAAEGNTEAFF. The CDR3 coding sequence is TGTGCCTGTTTCGCCGCCGAGGGGAACACTGAAGCTTTCTTT.

The chain has TRBV6-1 and TRBJ2-5; 10 bases are shared with TRBD2. V lost 2 bases and J lost 7; bases outside the gene matches: 4. CDR1 MNHNS and CDR2 SASEGT come from the germline V gene. CDR3 length equals 14 residues. The CDR3 sequence is CASSESGRGGTQYF. The CDR3 DNA sequence: TGTGCCAGCAGTGAAAGCGGGAGGGGGGGGACCCAGTACTTC.

This sequence joins TRBV6-1 and TRBJ1-2, with TRBD1 identical over 11 bases. The CDR3 consists of 15 residues. V shed 1 base, J shed 8 bases, and the junction held 6 bases outside the gene matches. Germline lookup yields CDR1 MNHNS and CDR2 SASEGT. CDR3 nucleotide sequence: TGTGCCAGCAGTGAAGGAGGGACAGGGGGACGCGGCTACACCTTC. It encodes CASSEGGTGGRGYTF.

The chain combines TRBV5-1 with TRBJ2-3; a possible D gene is TRBD1 (5 bases). Germline-derived CDR1 and CDR2 are SGHRS and YFSETQ. Deletions cut 1 base from V and 0 bases from J, with 15 bases between. The CDR3 spans 17 residues. CDR3 sequence reads: CASSLRGVQGSTDTQYF. CDR3 sequence (DNA): TGCGCCAGCAGCTTGAGGGGCGTTCAAGGGAGCACAGATACGCAGTATTTT.

The rearrangement links TRBV27 to TRBJ2-5, with 9 bases aligning to TRBD2. Germline V gives CDR1 MNHEY, CDR2 SMNVEV (reference sequence). CDR3 size: 16 residues. The J segment lost 2 bases and the V segment lost 6 bases, leaving 10 bases of the junction unmatched. The CDR3 coding sequence is TGTGCCAGCAGGCCCTATAGCGGGAGCCAGCAAGAGACCCAGTACTTC. This encodes CASRPYSGSQQETQYF.

In this sample, this clone turned up a few times. This sequence joins TRBV2 and TRBJ2-7, with 8 bases lining up with TRBD1. Germline V gene sequence: CDR1 SNHLY, CDR2 FYNNEI. The CDR3 contains 14 residues. Unmatched junction bases numbered 12, after V lost 7 bases and J lost 7 bases. The CDR3 sequence is CASKDQGALGEQYF. The CDR3 DNA sequence: TGTGCCAGCAAGGACCAGGGGGCCTTGGGAGAGCAGTACTTC.

The V gene is TRBV6-5, the J gene TRBJ1-2, with D perhaps TRBD1 (6 bases). V was trimmed by 4 bases and J by 4 bases, leaving 16 bases between them. The CDR3 is 15 amino acids. Per the germline V gene, CDR1 is MNHEY and CDR2 is SVGAGI. Here the CDR3 reads CASSSKTGSIYGYTF. The CDR3 region has the DNA TGTGCCAGCAGTTCAAAAACAGGGAGTATCTATGGCTACACCTTC.

There are a few counts of this clone. The genes are TRBV5-1 and TRBJ2-2; D ambiguous. V lost 0 bases and J lost 12, with 3 bases in between. CDR3 length: 10 residues. Germline-derived CDR1 and CDR2 are SGHRS and YFSETQ. CDR3 in amino acids: CASSLVKLFF. The CDR3 DNA sequence: TGCGCCAGCAGCTTGGTTAAGCTGTTTTTT.

The chain carries TRBV10-1 and TRBJ2-1; TRBD1 aligns across 7 bases. Germline V lookup: CDR1 WNHNN, CDR2 SYGVQD (reference sequence). There are 17 residues in the CDR3. The ends lost 6 bases at V and 9 bases at J; junction bases unmatched: 20. CDR3 sequence: CASSERRGGARDAEQFF. The CDR3 DNA is TGCGCCAGCAGCGAGAGGAGAGGGGGCGCTCGGGATGCTGAGCAGTTCTTC.

V gene TRBV4-2 combines with J gene TRBJ2-7; 7 bases map to TRBD2. The CDR3 has 11 amino acids. Germline V gives CDR1 LGHNA, CDR2 YNFKEQ. With 5 bases clipped from V and 6 bases from J, the junction kept 1 base outside the gene matches. DNA of the CDR3: TGTGCCAGCAGCGGGGGGGGCGAGCAGTACTTC. It translates to CASSGGGEQYF.

CDR3 in DNA: TGCGCCAGCAGCTTGGTGCTAGATTGGAGGCAAGAGACCCAGTACTTC. Translation gives CASSLVLDWRQETQYF. The chain employs TRBV5-1 and TRBJ2-5; weak D call: TRBD2 (5 bases). The CDR3 is made up of 16 amino acids. The ends were cut back, 0 bases at V and 2 bases at J, with 14 bases in the middle. CDR1 and CDR2 from the germline V gene are SGHRS and YFSETQ.

The rearrangement links TRBV5-1 to TRBJ1-2; D is possibly TRBD1 (6 bases). CDR3 length equals 14 residues. Deletions cut 3 bases from V and 5 bases from J, with 14 bases between. CDR1 and CDR2 from the germline V gene are SGHRS and YFSETQ. CDR3 nucleotides: TGCGCCAGCAGCTGGGGTTCAGGGGAATATGGCTACACCTTC. Protein product: CASSWGSGEYGYTF.

This rearrangement joins TRBV7-2 to TRBJ2-4; TRBD2 matches 11 bases. With V trimmed by 6 bases and J by 6 bases, 4 bases remained unmatched. In germline, CDR1 is SGHTA, CDR2 FQGNSA. This CDR3 region has 14 residues. CDR3 DNA sequence: TGTGCCAGCAGTTTTAGCGGGAGGGGAAACATTCAGTACTTC. It encodes CASSFSGRGNIQYF.

V usage is TRBV7-2 and J usage is TRBJ1-1, with a tentative D call TRBD1 (5 bases). The V end lost 3 bases, the J end lost 1 base, and 9 bases lay between the germline ends. The CDR3 runs 14 residues. Germline V lookup: CDR1 SGHTA, CDR2 FQGNSA. Here the CDR3 DNA reads TGTGCCAGCAGCTTTGGGGCCGGGAACACTGAAGCTTTCTTT. The encoded protein is CASSFGAGNTEAFF.

The sample holds a few counts of this clone. The genes are TRBV7-2 and TRBJ1-1; no definite D call. Germline V gives CDR1 SGHTA, CDR2 FQGNSA. V gave up 2 bases and J gave up 1 base, with 14 bases separating them. This CDR3 contains 16 residues. CDR3 nucleotide sequence: TGTGCCAGCAGCTTAAGCAGGTCGGGGAAGAACACTGAAGCTTTCTTT. It codes for CASSLSRSGKNTEAFF.

The chain carries TRBV7-9 and TRBJ1-3; D ambiguous. V lost 5 bases, J lost 1 base, and 12 bases lay in between. Germline V gives CDR1 SEHNR, CDR2 FQNEAQ (reference sequence). This CDR3 is built from 15 residues. The CDR3 sequence is CASSDSRTSGNTIYF. The CDR3 DNA is TGTGCCAGCAGCGATAGTCGGACTTCTGGAAACACCATATATTTT.

V gene TRBV28 combines with J gene TRBJ1-4; 9 bases line up with TRBD1. The V segment lost 4 bases and the J segment 8 bases; nucleotides outside the gene matches: 14. The CDR3 covers 17 residues. Germline assignment: CDR1 MDHEN and CDR2 SYDVKM. DNA for the CDR3: TGTGCCAGCAGTTCTCCCCCTGGGGGACAGGGTGGGGAAAAACTGTTTTTT. This encodes CASSSPPGGQGGEKLFF.